Given below is one TCR beta chain in context. Its antigen remains unidentified. The stimulus was an HIV-1 Gag 15-mer peptide pool, around 1.1 ug/peptide/mL. Sorted nonresponding memory CD4+ T cells were CD40L-negative, CD69-negative, CD45RO-high. These HIV-1-infected adults initiated suppressive ART in chronic infection. This entry comes from a study of persistence of HIV-infected CD4 T cells. Background on the study: Donors were ART-treated; their CMV- and Gag-responding CD4+ T cells were isolated.

Overall study results and limits: Bulk TCR data could not be restricted to HIV-1-infected CMV-responding cells.

This CDR3 comprises 11 residues. Germline V gene data show CDR1 as SQVTM and CDR2 as ANQGSEA. Trimming cost V 7 bases and J 8 bases, with 14 bases left between them. The immunoSEQ assay was version 4, run in survey mode. Genomic DNA was diluted to 10 ng/uL, up to roughly 1 ug per sample. Only in-frame clones appear in the TCRdb table, and some are missing; sequencing was by immunoSEQ multiplex PCR. The repertoire holds about 32,000 clones, with about four fifths as singletons. This clonotype was sampled from an adult woman with HIV who was CMV-seropositive. The chain recombines TRBV29-1 with TRBJ1-2; D gene uncertain. The input for sequencing was CD4+ T cells sorted from PBMCs after roughly 18-hour stimulation, taken from a patient who received antiretroviral therapy. The CDR3 sequence is CSALSVGGYTF. DNA of the CDR3: TGCAGCGCCTTAAGTGTTGGGGGCTACACCTTC.